The clone carrying this TCR beta chain was found many times. As yet, its antigen is unknown. From roughly 0.4 ug of RNA, a library with molecular barcoded alpha/delta and beta/gamma adaptors was made. A single record per CDR3 protein comes from TCRdb applying MiXCR to the reads. Of some 130,000 distinct CDR3 sequences listed, about 13% are singletons. The data derive from a study of read filtering for tumor transcriptome and immune sequencing. Across the study: DNase treatment preceded whole-transcriptome library preparation. RNA-seq yielded only about 75 to 1,400 TCR reads, IR-seq about 3.5 to 10.27 million. Study-wide results and limits: IR-seq captured clonotypes deeper and more reliably than RNA-seq.

Per germline, CDR1 MNHEY and CDR2 SVGAGI. Trimming took off 2 bases at V and 9 bases at J, with 11 bases between the two ends. CDR3 length: 13 amino acids. This chain joins TRBV6-5 and TRBJ2-1, with D possibly being TRBD2 (5 bases). The sequence was collected from a donor aged 40 or over with multiple myeloma. The sequencing sample was made of a population of CD138-negative cells sorted from bone marrow. The CDR3 DNA sequence: TGTGCCAGCAGTTACGCGGGCTTCCCTGAGCAGTTCTTC. Translated, it gives CASSYAGFPEQFF.